Listed below are T cell receptor beta chains from one sample, sequenced in a study of shared clonotypes between healthy human individuals. Libraries were prepared by immunoSEQ multiplex PCR; TCRdb keeps only in-frame clonotypes and omits some of them. The table has roughly 2.5 million clones, approximately 90% seen once; the top ten hold around 0.15%. The source material was naive CD4+ T cells sorted from blood. The receptor source for this set is a man aged 18 to 30 in good health. Both conserved end residues are part of each CDR3. Fields, in order: D gene, V gene, J gene, clone size, CDR3 DNA, CDR3 protein. D genes are given only for firm matches. Expanded clones are given a class, and other clones once, few, many or no size at all.

D gene: .; V gene: TRBV4-2; J gene: TRBJ2-3; clone size: .; CDR3 DNA: TGTGCCAGCAGCCAAGCTAGAGCGGTCCCGGATACGCAGTATTTT; CDR3 protein: CASSQARAVPDTQYF
D gene: TRBD2; V gene: TRBV6-5; J gene: TRBJ2-7; clone size: .; CDR3 DNA: TGTGCCAGCAGTTCCTCCCAGCGGGACCCCTACGAGCAGTACTTC; CDR3 protein: CASSSSQRDPYEQYF
D gene: TRBD1; V gene: TRBV27; J gene: TRBJ2-7; clone size: .; CDR3 DNA: TGTGCCAGCAGTCCCTCGGACAGGGTAGGCTCCTACGAGCAGTACTTC; CDR3 protein: CASSPSDRVGSYEQYF
D gene: TRBD1; V gene: TRBV28; J gene: TRBJ1-5; clone size: once; CDR3 DNA: TGTGCCAGCATAGACAGGGGGCTTCAGCCCCAGCATTTT; CDR3 protein: CASIDRGLQPQHF
D gene: .; V gene: TRBV11-3; J gene: TRBJ2-5; clone size: .; CDR3 DNA: TGTGCCAGCAGCTTAGGGTTTGGCGAAGAGACCCAGTACTTC; CDR3 protein: CASSLGFGEETQYF
D gene: .; V gene: TRBV6-5; J gene: TRBJ2-5; clone size: .; CDR3 DNA: TGTGCCAGCAGCCGAAACAGGGAGGAGACCCAGTACTTC; CDR3 protein: CASSRNREETQYF
D gene: TRBD1; V gene: TRBV10-3; J gene: TRBJ2-7; clone size: .; CDR3 DNA: TGTGCCATCAGTGAGACCATGGACAGGCGAACCTACGAGCAGTACTTC; CDR3 protein: CAISETMDRRTYEQYF
D gene: .; V gene: TRBV12-5; J gene: TRBJ1-1; clone size: .; CDR3 DNA: TGTGCTAGTGGTTTGGGTGTGAACACTGAAGCTTTCTTT; CDR3 protein: CASGLGVNTEAFF
D gene: TRBD1; V gene: TRBV5-1; J gene: TRBJ2-7; clone size: .; CDR3 DNA: TGCGCCAGCAGCTCGGGGACAGGGGGTCGGGAGCAGTACTTC; CDR3 protein: CASSSGTGGREQYF
D gene: .; V gene: TRBV10-1; J gene: TRBJ1-4; clone size: .; CDR3 DNA: TGCGCCACCTCGGCCGGGACAAGTAATGAAAAACTGTTTTTT; CDR3 protein: CATSAGTSNEKLFF
D gene: TRBD1; V gene: TRBV25-1; J gene: TRBJ2-3; clone size: .; CDR3 DNA: TGTGCCAGCAGTGAACCCCGACAGGGGGCGGCAGATACGCAGTATTTT; CDR3 protein: CASSEPRQGAADTQYF
D gene: .; V gene: TRBV25-1; J gene: TRBJ2-7; clone size: .; CDR3 DNA: TGTGCCAGCAGTGTCTATTATGAGCAGTACTTC; CDR3 protein: CASSVYYEQYF
D gene: TRBD1; V gene: TRBV6-5; J gene: TRBJ2-2; clone size: .; CDR3 DNA: TGTGCCAGCAGTTACGGGACAGATAACACCGGGGAGCTGTTTTTT; CDR3 protein: CASSYGTDNTGELFF
D gene: .; V gene: TRBV27; J gene: TRBJ2-3; clone size: .; CDR3 DNA: TGTGCCAGCAGATGGCGGGGAGGAGTAGATACGCAGTATTTT; CDR3 protein: CASRWRGGVDTQYF
D gene: TRBD2; V gene: TRBV18; J gene: TRBJ2-7; clone size: .; CDR3 DNA: TGTGCCAGCCGGAGCGGGGGTGTAAACGAGCAGTACTTC; CDR3 protein: CASRSGGVNEQYF
D gene: .; V gene: TRBV2; J gene: TRBJ2-7; clone size: .; CDR3 DNA: TGTGCCAGCAGTAAAAAGGAGACAGCTTCCTACGAGCAGTACTTC; CDR3 protein: CASSKKETASYEQYF
D gene: TRBD1; V gene: TRBV5-1; J gene: TRBJ2-1; clone size: .; CDR3 DNA: TGCGCCAGCAGCCCGCCGGGACAGGGTATTTACAATGAGCAGTTCTTC; CDR3 protein: CASSPPGQGIYNEQFF
D gene: .; V gene: TRBV5-1; J gene: TRBJ2-7; clone size: .; CDR3 DNA: TGCGCCAGCAGCTTGGCCAGGGGAGCCTACGAGCAGTACTTC; CDR3 protein: CASSLARGAYEQYF
D gene: .; V gene: TRBV18; J gene: TRBJ1-1; clone size: few; CDR3 DNA: TGTGCCAGCTCACCGAAGGGGACTGAAGCTTTCTTT; CDR3 protein: CASSPKGTEAFF
D gene: TRBD1; V gene: TRBV5-4; J gene: TRBJ2-7; clone size: .; CDR3 DNA: TGTGCCAGCAGCTCGGACAGGGGGCCCTACGAGCAGTACTTC; CDR3 protein: CASSSDRGPYEQYF
D gene: TRBD1; V gene: TRBV19; J gene: TRBJ1-5; clone size: .; CDR3 DNA: TGTGCCAGTAGTATTCGGACAGGGCGAGCTTATAGCAATCAGCCCCAGCATTTT; CDR3 protein: CASSIRTGRAYSNQPQHF
D gene: TRBD2; V gene: TRBV6-5; J gene: TRBJ2-5; clone size: .; CDR3 DNA: TGTGCCAGCAGTTACGCGTTAGCGGGACCTCCAAGGACCCAGTACTTC; CDR3 protein: CASSYALAGPPRTQYF
D gene: TRBD1; V gene: TRBV5-1; J gene: TRBJ2-5; clone size: .; CDR3 DNA: TGCGCCAGCAGTACCGGAGGGACAGGCATTGGGGAGACCCAGTACTTC; CDR3 protein: CASSTGGTGIGETQYF
D gene: .; V gene: TRBV7-2; J gene: TRBJ1-1; clone size: .; CDR3 DNA: TGTGCCAGCAGCACAAGGGGGTCGACTGAAGCTTTCTTT; CDR3 protein: CASSTRGSTEAFF
D gene: TRBD2; V gene: TRBV4-1; J gene: TRBJ2-1; clone size: .; CDR3 DNA: TGCGCCAGCAGCCAAGTGATCGGGGGAGGGCCTAGCAATGAGCAGTTCTTC; CDR3 protein: CASSQVIGGGPSNEQFF
D gene: .; V gene: TRBV6-6; J gene: TRBJ2-7; clone size: .; CDR3 DNA: TGTGCCAGCAGTGCGCTAGGCCTACTAGCCTACGAGCAGTACTTC; CDR3 protein: CASSALGLLAYEQYF
D gene: .; V gene: TRBV27; J gene: TRBJ1-6; clone size: .; CDR3 DNA: TGTGCCAGCAGTTCCAACGGGGGAATTAATTCACCCCTCCACTTT; CDR3 protein: CASSSNGGINSPLHF
D gene: .; V gene: TRBV19; J gene: TRBJ1-5; clone size: few; CDR3 DNA: TGTGCCAGTAGTACCCTGGGGACGTCTTATCAGCCCCAGCATTTT; CDR3 protein: CASSTLGTSYQPQHF
D gene: TRBD1; V gene: TRBV6-6; J gene: TRBJ2-1; clone size: .; CDR3 DNA: TGTGCCAGCGGGGACAGGGCTAGCGGCTCCTACAATGAGCAGTTCTTC; CDR3 protein: CASGDRASGSYNEQFF
D gene: TRBD2; V gene: TRBV27; J gene: TRBJ2-5; clone size: .; CDR3 DNA: TGTGCCAGCAGTTTAAGTCCGGGGGGTCCGGGCCAAGAGACCCAGTACTTC; CDR3 protein: CASSLSPGGPGQETQYF
D gene: .; V gene: TRBV5-1; J gene: TRBJ1-1; clone size: .; CDR3 DNA: TGCGCCAGCAGCCTAAGGACAGTGGGGACTGAAGCTTTCTTT; CDR3 protein: CASSLRTVGTEAFF
D gene: TRBD1; V gene: TRBV10-2; J gene: TRBJ1-5; clone size: .; CDR3 DNA: TGCGCCAGCAGGGGACAGGGGGCTCCCGCGGGACAGCCCCAGCATTTT; CDR3 protein: CASRGQGAPAGQPQHF
D gene: .; V gene: TRBV19; J gene: TRBJ2-5; clone size: .; CDR3 DNA: TGTGCCAGTAGTATACGACAGGGGAGGGGAGAGACCCAGTACTTC; CDR3 protein: CASSIRQGRGETQYF
D gene: .; V gene: TRBV18; J gene: TRBJ1-2; clone size: .; CDR3 DNA: TGTGCCAGCTCACCGACCGAGACCTATGGCTACACCTTC; CDR3 protein: CASSPTETYGYTF
D gene: TRBD2; V gene: TRBV29-1; J gene: TRBJ2-2; clone size: .; CDR3 DNA: TGCAGCGTTGAATATCTAGCGGGAGGGATCGGGGAGCTGTTTTTT; CDR3 protein: CSVEYLAGGIGELFF
D gene: TRBD2; V gene: TRBV18; J gene: TRBJ2-1; clone size: .; CDR3 DNA: TGTGCCAGCTCACCAAGACTAGCTGCTAATGAGCAGTTCTTC; CDR3 protein: CASSPRLAANEQFF
D gene: .; V gene: TRBV19; J gene: TRBJ1-1; clone size: .; CDR3 DNA: TGTGCCAGTAGTATTGTGGAGTACACTGAAGCTTTCTTT; CDR3 protein: CASSIVEYTEAFF
D gene: .; V gene: TRBV19; J gene: TRBJ1-3; clone size: .; CDR3 DNA: TGTGCCAGTAGTATGAGGCAGGGGTCGAACACCATATATTTT; CDR3 protein: CASSMRQGSNTIYF
D gene: .; V gene: TRBV9; J gene: TRBJ2-7; clone size: .; CDR3 DNA: TGTGCCAGCAGCGTCGGGGGAGGTGGGAACGAGCAGTACTTC; CDR3 protein: CASSVGGGGNEQYF
D gene: TRBD2; V gene: TRBV4-1; J gene: TRBJ2-4; clone size: .; CDR3 DNA: TGCGCCAGCAGCCAAGATGCAAGCGGGCGGGGGGACATTCAGTACTTC; CDR3 protein: CASSQDASGRGDIQYF
D gene: .; V gene: TRBV10-2; J gene: TRBJ1-2; clone size: .; CDR3 DNA: TGCGCCAGCAGTAATGTGGTAAAGGACTATGGCTACACCTTC; CDR3 protein: CASSNVVKDYGYTF
D gene: TRBD1; V gene: TRBV7-2; J gene: TRBJ2-5; clone size: .; CDR3 DNA: TGTGCCAGCAGCTTAGTCTCACAGGGGGCGCGAGAGACCCAGTACTTC; CDR3 protein: CASSLVSQGARETQYF